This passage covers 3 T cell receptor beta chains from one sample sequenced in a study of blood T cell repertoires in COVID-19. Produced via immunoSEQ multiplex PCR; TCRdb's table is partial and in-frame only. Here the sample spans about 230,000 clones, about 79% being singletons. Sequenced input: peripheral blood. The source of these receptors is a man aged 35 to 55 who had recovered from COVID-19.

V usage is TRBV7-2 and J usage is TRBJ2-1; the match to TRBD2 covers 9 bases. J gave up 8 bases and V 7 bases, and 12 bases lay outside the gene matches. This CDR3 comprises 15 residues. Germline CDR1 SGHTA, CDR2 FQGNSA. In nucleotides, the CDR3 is TGTGCCAGCATCCTCAGCGGGGGGACTAGCTATGAGCAGTTCTTC. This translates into CASILSGGTSYEQFF.

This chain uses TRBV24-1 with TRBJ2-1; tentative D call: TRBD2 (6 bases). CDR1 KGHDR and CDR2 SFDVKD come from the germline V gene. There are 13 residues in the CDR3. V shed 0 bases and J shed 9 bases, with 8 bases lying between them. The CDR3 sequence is CATSDLTGGEQFF. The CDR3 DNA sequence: TGTGCCACCAGTGATTTGACCGGGGGTGAGCAGTTCTTC.

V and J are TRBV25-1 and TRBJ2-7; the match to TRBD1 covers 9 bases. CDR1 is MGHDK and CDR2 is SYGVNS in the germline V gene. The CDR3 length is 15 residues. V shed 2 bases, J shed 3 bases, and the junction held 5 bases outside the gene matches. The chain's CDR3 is CASSEGGQGYYEQYF. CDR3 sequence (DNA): TGTGCCAGCAGTGAAGGGGGACAGGGATACTACGAGCAGTACTTC.